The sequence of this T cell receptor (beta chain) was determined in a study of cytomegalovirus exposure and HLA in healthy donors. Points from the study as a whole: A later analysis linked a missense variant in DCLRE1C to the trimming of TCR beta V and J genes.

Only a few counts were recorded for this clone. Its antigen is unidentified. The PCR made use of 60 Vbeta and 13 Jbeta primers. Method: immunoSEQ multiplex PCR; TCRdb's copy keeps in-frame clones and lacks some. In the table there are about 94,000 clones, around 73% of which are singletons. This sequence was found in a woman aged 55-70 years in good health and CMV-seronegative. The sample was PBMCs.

Here the CDR3 reads CASSEAGGHGYTF. DNA of the CDR3: TGTGCCAGCAGTGAAGCGGGGGGACATGGCTACACCTTC. This chain connects TRBV6-1 to TRBJ1-2; a weak D match, TRBD1 (5 bases). The V end was cut by 0 bases, the J end by 6 bases, with 8 bases between. The CDR3 consists of 13 residues. Germline CDR1 and CDR2: MNHNS and SASEGT.